Sequencing of this T cell receptor beta chain was carried out in a study of CD4 T cells in relation to SARS-CoV-2 and coronaviruses. For the study at large: After nine to eleven days of antigen culture, PBMC TCR beta CDR3s were sequenced. No peptide or an HIV-1 Nef peptide pool served as negative control.

Note on this clone: The antigen remains unidentified.

Libraries were prepared by immunoSEQ multiplex PCR; TCRdb keeps only in-frame clonotypes and omits some of them. The sample contains 20,000 to 25,000 clones, approximately 70% of which appear only once. After removal of 5 bases from V and 1 base from J, the junction contained 6 bases not matched to a gene. The germline V gene encodes CDR1 SEHNR and CDR2 FQNEAQ (reference sequence). This CDR3 spans 16 amino acids. Before the COVID-19 pandemic, during about 2010-2019, CD4+ T cells were taken from unexposed donors. CD4+ T cells were isolated from the cells after 10 days of culture. This sequence joins TRBV7-9 and TRBJ1-4, with 8 nucleotides matching TRBD1. Sequencing used CD4+ T cells from PBMCs, cultured in vitro. The receptor was derived from a human donor in good health. The CDR3 sequence: CASSPGQGKTNEKLFF. In DNA form, the CDR3 reads TGTGCCAGCAGCCCCGGACAGGGAAAAACTAATGAAAAACTGTTTTTT.